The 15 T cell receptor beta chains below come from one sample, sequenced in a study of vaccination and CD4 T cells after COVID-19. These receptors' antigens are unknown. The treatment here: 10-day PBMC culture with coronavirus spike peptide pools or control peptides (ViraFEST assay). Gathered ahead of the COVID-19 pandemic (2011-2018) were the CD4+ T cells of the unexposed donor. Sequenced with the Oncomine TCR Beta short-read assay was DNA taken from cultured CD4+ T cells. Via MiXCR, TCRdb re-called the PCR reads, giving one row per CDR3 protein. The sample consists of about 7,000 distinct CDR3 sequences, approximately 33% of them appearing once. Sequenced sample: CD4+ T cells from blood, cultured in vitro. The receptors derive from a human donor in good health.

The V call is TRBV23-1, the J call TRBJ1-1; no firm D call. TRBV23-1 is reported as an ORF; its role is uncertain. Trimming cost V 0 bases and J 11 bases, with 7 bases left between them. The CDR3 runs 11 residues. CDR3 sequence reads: CASSQSEWAFF. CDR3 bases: TGCGCCAGCAGTCAATCGGAGTGGGCTTTCTTT.

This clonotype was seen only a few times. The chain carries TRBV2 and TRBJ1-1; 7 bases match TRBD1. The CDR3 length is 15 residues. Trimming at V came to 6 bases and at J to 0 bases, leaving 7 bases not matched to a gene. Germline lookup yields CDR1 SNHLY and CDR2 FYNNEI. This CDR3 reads CASRGTATLNTEAFF. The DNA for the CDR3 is TGTGCCAGCAGGGGGACAGCAACACTGAACACTGAAGCTTTCTTT.

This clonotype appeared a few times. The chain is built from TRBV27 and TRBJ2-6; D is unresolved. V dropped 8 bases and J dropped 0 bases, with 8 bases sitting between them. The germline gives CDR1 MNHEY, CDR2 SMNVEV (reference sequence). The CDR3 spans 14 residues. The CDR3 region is CASCSYSGANVLTF. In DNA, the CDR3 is TGTGCCAGCTGTTCTTACTCTGGGGCCAACGTCCTGACTTTC.

CDR3 residues: CASSLALRAPGDTQYF. In DNA form, the CDR3 reads TGTGCCAGCAGCTTAGCGCTGCGGGCCCCCGGGGATACGCAGTATTTT. The chain employs TRBV7-6 and TRBJ2-3; TRBD2 is a possible D gene (5 bases). V shed 0 bases and J shed 6 bases, with 16 bases lying between them. From germline, CDR1 is SGHVS and CDR2 FNYEAQ. The CDR3 has 16 amino acids.

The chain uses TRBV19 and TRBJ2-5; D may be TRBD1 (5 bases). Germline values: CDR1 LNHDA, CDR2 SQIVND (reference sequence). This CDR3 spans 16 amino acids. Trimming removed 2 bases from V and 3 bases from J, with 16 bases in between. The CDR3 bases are TGTGCCAGTAGTATAATGGGGCTTAGACGAGAAGAGACCCAGTACTTC. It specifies CASSIMGLRREETQYF.

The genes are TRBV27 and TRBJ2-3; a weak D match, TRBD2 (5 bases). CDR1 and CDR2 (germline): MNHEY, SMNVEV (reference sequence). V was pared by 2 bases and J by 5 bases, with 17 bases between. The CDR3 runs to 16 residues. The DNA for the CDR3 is TGTGCCAGCAGTTTAGGTGGGAGCCGGGTCGGAGATACGCAGTATTTT. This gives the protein CASSLGGSRVGDTQYF.

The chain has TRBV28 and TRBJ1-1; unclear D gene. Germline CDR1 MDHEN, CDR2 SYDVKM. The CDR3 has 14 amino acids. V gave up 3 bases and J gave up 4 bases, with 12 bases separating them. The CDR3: CASSFEVRGTEAFF. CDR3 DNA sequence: TGTGCCAGCAGTTTCGAGGTCCGGGGCACTGAAGCTTTCTTT.

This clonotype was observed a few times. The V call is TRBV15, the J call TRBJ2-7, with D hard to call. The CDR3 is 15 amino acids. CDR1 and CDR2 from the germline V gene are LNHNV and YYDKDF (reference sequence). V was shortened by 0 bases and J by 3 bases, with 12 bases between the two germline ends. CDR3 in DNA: TGTGCCACCAGCAGAGATCCACTTTTGAGCTACGAGCAGTACTTC. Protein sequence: CATSRDPLLSYEQYF.

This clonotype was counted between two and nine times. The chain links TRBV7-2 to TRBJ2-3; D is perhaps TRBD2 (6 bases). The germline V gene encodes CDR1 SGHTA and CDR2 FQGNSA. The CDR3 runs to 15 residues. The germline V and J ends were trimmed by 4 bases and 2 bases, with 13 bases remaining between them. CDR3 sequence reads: CASSSEGRFTDTQYF. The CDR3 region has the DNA TGTGCCAGCAGCTCGGAGGGCAGGTTCACAGATACGCAGTATTTT.

In nucleotides, the CDR3 is TGTGCCAGCAGCTTAGCAGGGTTCAGCAATCAGCCCCAGCATTTT. It codes for CASSLAGFSNQPQHF. The chain recombines TRBV7-8 with TRBJ1-5; no clear D. V was clipped by 0 bases and J by 1 base, with 7 bases between them. Per germline, CDR1 SGHVS and CDR2 FQNEAQ. The CDR3 contains 15 residues.

The CDR3 DNA reads TGTGCCATCAGTGAGTGGCACTCTGGGGCCAACGTCCTGACTTTC. Translated, it gives CAISEWHSGANVLTF. The rearrangement joins TRBV10-3 to TRBJ2-6; D uncertain. The V gene lost 1 base and the J gene lost 0 bases, with 4 bases spanning the gap. CDR3 size: 15 residues. From germline, CDR1 is ENHRY and CDR2 SYGVKD.

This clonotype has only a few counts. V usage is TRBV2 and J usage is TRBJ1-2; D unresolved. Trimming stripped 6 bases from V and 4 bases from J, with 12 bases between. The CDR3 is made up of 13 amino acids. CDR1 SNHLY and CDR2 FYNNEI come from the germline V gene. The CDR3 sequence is CASSRERSYGYTF. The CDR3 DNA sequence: TGTGCCAGCAGCCGCGAGAGGTCCTATGGCTACACCTTC.

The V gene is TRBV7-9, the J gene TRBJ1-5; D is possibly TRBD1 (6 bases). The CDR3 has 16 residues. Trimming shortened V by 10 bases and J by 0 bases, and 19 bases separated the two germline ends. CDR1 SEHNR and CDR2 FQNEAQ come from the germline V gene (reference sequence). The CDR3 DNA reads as TGTGCCATCGCGGGGGTGGGGGCGGGTAGCAATCAGCCCCAGCATTTT. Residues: CAIAGVGAGSNQPQHF.

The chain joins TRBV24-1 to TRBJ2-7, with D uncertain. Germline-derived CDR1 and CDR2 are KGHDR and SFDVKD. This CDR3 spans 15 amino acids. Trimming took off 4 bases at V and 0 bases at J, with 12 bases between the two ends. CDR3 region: CATSEGGSASYEQYF. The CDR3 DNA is TGTGCCACCAGTGAGGGTGGTTCCGCCTCCTACGAGCAGTACTTC.

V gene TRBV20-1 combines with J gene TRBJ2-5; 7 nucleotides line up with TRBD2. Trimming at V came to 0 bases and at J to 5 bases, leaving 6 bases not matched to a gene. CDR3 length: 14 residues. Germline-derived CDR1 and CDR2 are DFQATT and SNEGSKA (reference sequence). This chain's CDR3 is CSARDGGSRETQYF. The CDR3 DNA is TGCAGTGCTAGAGACGGCGGGAGCAGGGAGACCCAGTACTTC.